Below are 16 T cell receptor beta chains sequenced from a single sample in a study of CD8 T cells in ankylosing spondylitis. TCRdb recomputed calls from the 5' RACE reads with MiXCR, one row per CDR3 protein. The sample has 300,000 to 350,000 distinct CDR3 sequences, under 25% seen once; the top ten hold 3.5%. The sequenced material came from blood, either unsorted or a sorted T cell fraction (not recorded which). The origin of the receptors is a female donor with ankylosing spondylitis or in good health (not recorded which).

This clonotype was picked up many times. This chain links TRBV7-2 with TRBJ2-7, with D perhaps matching TRBD1 (5 bases). Germline CDR1 SGHTA, CDR2 FQGNSA. Trimming pared 3 bases from V and 1 base from J, leaving 10 bases between. The CDR3 extends over 14 amino acids. The CDR3 DNA reads as TGTGCCAGCAGCTTGGGGCGGCAGTCCTACGAGCAGTACTTC. Amino acid sequence: CASSLGRQSYEQYF.

This clonotype turned up a few times. This chain joins TRBV7-6 and TRBJ2-1; TRBD1 agrees at 7 bases. This CDR3 has 17 residues. V was pared by 1 base and J by 3 bases, with 9 bases of the junction left unmatched. CDR1 and CDR2 (germline): SGHVS, FNYEAQ. CDR3 nucleotide sequence: TGTGCCAGCAGCTTAGTATCGCTGGCAGGGGGCTACAATGAGCAGTTCTTC. Translated, it gives CASSLVSLAGGYNEQFF.

The rearrangement uses TRBV19 and TRBJ2-1, with a weak D call TRBD2 (6 bases). The CDR3 has 12 amino acids. CDR1 and CDR2 from the germline V gene are LNHDA and SQIVND (reference sequence). The V end lost 4 bases, the J end lost 5 bases, and 6 bases lay between the germline ends. CDR3 protein: CASSRLDNEQFF. CDR3 DNA sequence: TGTGCCAGTAGTAGACTAGACAATGAGCAGTTCTTC.

This clonotype turned up a few times. This rearrangement joins TRBV30 to TRBJ2-5; 12 nucleotides align to TRBD2. With V trimmed by 1 base and J by 7 bases, 4 bases remained unmatched. This CDR3 contains 14 residues. CDR1 and CDR2 from the germline V gene are GTSNPN and SVGIG (reference sequence). This chain's CDR3 is CAWSASGRAGTQYF. CDR3 bases: TGTGCCTGGAGTGCTAGCGGGAGGGCCGGGACCCAGTACTTC.

This clonotype was seen a few times. The chain employs TRBV6-1 and TRBJ1-1; D not certain. Germline CDR1 MNHNS, CDR2 SASEGT. V lost 6 bases and J lost 1, with 15 bases in between. The length of the CDR3 is 15 residues. The CDR3 sequence: CASSPMGAENTEAFF. CDR3 DNA: TGTGCCAGCAGCCCTATGGGAGCCGAGAACACTGAAGCTTTCTTT.

The chain is built from TRBV6-5 and TRBJ1-2, with TRBD1 as a possible D gene (5 bases). Deletions cut 6 bases from V and 2 bases from J, with 7 bases between. The V gene's germline CDR1 is MNHEY and CDR2 SVGAGI. The CDR3 length is 12 residues. CDR3 in DNA: TGTGCCAGCAGGGAGGGGAACTATGGCTACACCTTC. Protein product: CASREGNYGYTF.

This clonotype has just one count. The J gene is TRBJ2-7, the V gene TRBV12-3 or TRBV12-4; D perhaps matches TRBD1 (5 bases). V lost 3 bases, J lost 3 bases, and 12 bases lay in between. The CDR3 covers 14 residues. CDR3 bases: TGTGCCAGCAGTTTGGCCAGGGCCAACTACGAGCAGTACTTC. It is translated as CASSLARANYEQYF.

This clonotype has only a few counts. The V and J genes are TRBV4-3 and TRBJ2-3; 12 nucleotides line up with TRBD2. V lost 5 bases and J lost 3; bases outside the gene matches: 9. CDR3 length equals 17 residues. Germline CDR1 is LGHNA and CDR2 is YSLEER. This CDR3 is CASSGASGRGSTDTQYF. CDR3 DNA: TGCGCCAGCAGCGGGGCTAGCGGGAGGGGCTCGACAGATACGCAGTATTTT.

This chain links TRBV7-8 with TRBJ1-5; 7 bases match TRBD1. Germline V gene data show CDR1 as SGHVS and CDR2 as FQNEAQ. Unmatched junction bases numbered 4, after V lost 3 bases and J lost 2 bases. The CDR3 has 15 amino acids. CDR3 amino acids: CASSLTGTGNQPQHF. The CDR3 DNA sequence: TGTGCCAGCAGCTTGACCGGGACAGGCAATCAGCCCCAGCATTTT.

This clonotype was detected many times. The J gene is TRBJ2-5, the V gene TRBV10-3; perhaps D is TRBD1 or TRBD2 (5 bases each). Trimming took off 0 bases at V and 3 bases at J, with 8 bases between the two ends. Looked up from germline, CDR1 is ENHRY and CDR2 is SYGVKD. The length of the CDR3 is 14 residues. This chain's CDR3 is CAISESGGEETQYF. Written as DNA, the CDR3 is TGTGCCATCAGTGAGTCTGGGGGAGAAGAGACCCAGTACTTC.

This clonotype was observed a few times. The chain links TRBV25-1 to TRBJ1-1, with D possibly matching TRBD1 (5 bases). Germline V gene sequence: CDR1 MGHDK, CDR2 SYGVNS. The length of the CDR3 is 15 residues. V lost 3 bases and J lost 6, with 17 bases in between. The CDR3 region has the DNA TGTGCCAGCAGTGAGGGGACGAGGTTTCAACCTGAAGCTTTCTTT. Protein product: CASSEGTRFQPEAFF.

This clonotype was picked up a small number of times. The chain carries TRBV12-3 or TRBV12-4 and TRBJ2-3; D is perhaps TRBD2 (6 bases). Trimming left V 8 bases short and J 4 bases short, with 16 bases between. This CDR3 region has 14 residues. CDR3 region: CASGRGTGPDTQYF. The CDR3, as DNA: TGTGCCAGCGGTCGCGGGACGGGCCCAGATACGCAGTATTTT.

The rearrangement uses TRBV15 and TRBJ2-5; TRBD2 matches 7 bases. Germline CDR1 LNHNV, CDR2 YYDKDF (reference sequence). Germline trimming cut 0 bases from V and 7 bases from J; bases unmatched to any gene: 8. CDR3 length: 15 residues. The CDR3: CATSRDTGGLGTQYF. For the CDR3, the DNA is TGTGCCACCAGCAGAGATACGGGGGGATTGGGGACCCAGTACTTC. Drawing the rest from reference TRBV15 and TRBJ2-5, the complete variable domain is DAMVIQNPRYQVTQFGKPVTLSCSQTLNHNVMYWYQQKSSQAPKLLFHYYDKDFNNEADTPDNFQSRRPNTSFCFLDIRSPGLGDTAMYLCATSRDTGGLGTQYFGPGTRLLVL.

The J gene is TRBJ2-5, the V gene TRBV20-1; 9 nucleotides agree with TRBD2. J lost 3 bases, V lost 0 bases, and 11 bases had no gene match. Germline V lookup: CDR1 DFQATT, CDR2 SNEGSKA (reference sequence). The CDR3 is 17 amino acids. CDR3 coding DNA: TGCAGTGCTAGAGATTCCCTTGTAGCGGGAGTGGAAGAGACCCAGTACTTC. It codes for CSARDSLVAGVEETQYF.

Ten or more counts support this clonotype. This chain connects TRBV20-1 to TRBJ2-5; maybe TRBD2 (5 bases). This CDR3 has 11 residues. Deletions cut 5 bases from V and 5 bases from J, with 9 bases between. Germline-derived CDR1 and CDR2 are DFQATT and SNEGSKA (reference sequence). CDR3 nucleotides: TGCAGTGCTGGACTCTCGGAGACCCAGTACTTC. It translates to CSAGLSETQYF.

The CDR3 coding sequence is TGTGCCAGCAGTTACTCGGACGGACTGAACGAGCAGTACTTC. Amino acid sequence: CASSYSDGLNEQYF. This rearrangement joins TRBV6-2 or TRBV6-3 to TRBJ2-7; a possible D gene is TRBD2 (5 bases). The CDR3 is 14 amino acids. Germline V gene sequence: CDR1 MNHEY, CDR2 SVGEGT. V was shortened by 0 bases and J by 5 bases, with 11 bases between the two germline ends.